The T cell receptor beta chain under discussion was sequenced for a study of T cell repertoires in cytomegalovirus infection. In the study overall: Recently identified HLA-C-restricted CMV epitopes were among the peptides used. In public TCR beta signatures, there were indications of both CMV infection and matching HLA type. Study outcomes and limitations: Adding up the frequency of public TCR beta families identified people who carried CMV plus the relevant HLA.

Via MiXCR, TCRdb re-called the reads, giving one row per CDR3 protein. The repertoire holds hundreds of thousands of distinct CDR3 sequences, with roughly 31% as singletons. V lost 3 bases and J 5 bases, leaving 13 bases between the germline ends. The germline V gene has CDR1 LGHDT and CDR2 YNNKEL (reference sequence). The CDR3 spans 14 residues. This clonotype was observed a few times. What it binds is not known. The sequencing here drew on cultured CD8+ T cells from PBMCs, taken from culture after CMV antigen stimulation. The V gene is TRBV3-1, the J gene TRBJ2-5; D remains unclear. The receptor's source is a human donor in good health (CMV status not recorded). Some clones in this sample may be carry-over from other donors' samples. The CDR3 is CASSQPADGETQYF. The CDR3 DNA follows: TGTGCCAGCAGCCAGCCGGCGGACGGGGAGACCCAGTACTTC.